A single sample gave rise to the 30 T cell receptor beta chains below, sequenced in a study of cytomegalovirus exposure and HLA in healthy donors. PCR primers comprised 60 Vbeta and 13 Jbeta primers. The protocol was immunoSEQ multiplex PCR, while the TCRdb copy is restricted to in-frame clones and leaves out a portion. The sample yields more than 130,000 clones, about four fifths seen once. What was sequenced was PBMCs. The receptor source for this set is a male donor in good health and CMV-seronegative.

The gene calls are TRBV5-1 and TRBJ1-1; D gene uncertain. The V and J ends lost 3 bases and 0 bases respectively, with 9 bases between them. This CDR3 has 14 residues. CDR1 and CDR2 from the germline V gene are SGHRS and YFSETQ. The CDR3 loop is CASSYSSVNTEAFF. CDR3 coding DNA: TGCGCCAGCAGCTACTCATCGGTGAACACTGAAGCTTTCTTT.

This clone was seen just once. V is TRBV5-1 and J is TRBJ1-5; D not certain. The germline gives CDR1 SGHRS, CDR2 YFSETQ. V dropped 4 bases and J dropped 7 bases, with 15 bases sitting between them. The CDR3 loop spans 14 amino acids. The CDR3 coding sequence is TGCGCCAGCAGCCTTAGCCCAGACCGGCAGCCCCAGCATTTT. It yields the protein CASSLSPDRQPQHF.

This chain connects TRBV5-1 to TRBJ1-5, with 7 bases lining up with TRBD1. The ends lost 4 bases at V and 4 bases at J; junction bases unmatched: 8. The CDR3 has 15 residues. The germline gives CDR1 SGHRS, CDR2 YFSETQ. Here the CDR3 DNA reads TGCGCCAGCAGCCCCCTTACAGGGGCGAATCAGCCCCAGCATTTT. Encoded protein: CASSPLTGANQPQHF.

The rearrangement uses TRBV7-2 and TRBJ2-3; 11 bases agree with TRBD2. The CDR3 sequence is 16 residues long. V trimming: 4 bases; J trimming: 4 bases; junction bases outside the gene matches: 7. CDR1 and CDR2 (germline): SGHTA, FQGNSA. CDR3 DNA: TGTGCCAGCAGCTCGCCTAGCGGGAGGAAATCAGATACGCAGTATTTT. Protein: CASSSPSGRKSDTQYF. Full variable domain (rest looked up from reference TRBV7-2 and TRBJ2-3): GAGVSQSPSNKVTEKGKDVELRCDPISGHTALYWYRQSLGQGLEFLIYFQGNSAPDKSGLPSDRFSAERTGGSVSTLTIQRTQQEDSAVYLCASSSPSGRKSDTQYFGPGTRLTVL.

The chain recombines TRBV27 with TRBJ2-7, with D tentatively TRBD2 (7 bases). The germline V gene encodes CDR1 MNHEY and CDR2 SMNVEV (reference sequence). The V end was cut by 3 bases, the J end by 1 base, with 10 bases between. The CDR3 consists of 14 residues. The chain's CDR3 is CASSLGGPSYEQYF. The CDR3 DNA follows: TGTGCCAGCAGTTTGGGGGGGCCGTCCTACGAGCAGTACTTC.

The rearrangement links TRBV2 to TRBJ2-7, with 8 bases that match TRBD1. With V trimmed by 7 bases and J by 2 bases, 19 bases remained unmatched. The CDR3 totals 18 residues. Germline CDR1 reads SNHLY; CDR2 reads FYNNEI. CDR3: CASTGVRGREGEAYEQYF. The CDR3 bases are TGTGCCAGCACGGGGGTCAGGGGGCGGGAAGGGGAAGCCTACGAGCAGTACTTC.

CDR3 sequence (DNA): TGCGCCAGCAGTGAACCCCGGCTAGCGGACTCCTACAATGAGCAGTTCTTC. It yields the protein CASSEPRLADSYNEQFF. The V call is TRBV10-2, the J call TRBJ2-1; 7 nucleotides line up with TRBD2. The V and J ends lost 3 bases and 0 bases, in that order; junction bases with no gene match: 8. This CDR3 is 17 amino acids long. Germline CDR1 reads WSHSY; CDR2 reads SAAADI.

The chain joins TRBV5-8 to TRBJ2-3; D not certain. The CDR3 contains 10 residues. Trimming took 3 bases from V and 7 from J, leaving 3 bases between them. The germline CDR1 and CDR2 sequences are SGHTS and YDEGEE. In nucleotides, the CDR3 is TGTGCCAGCAGCTACAATACGCAGTATTTT. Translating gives CASSYNTQYF.

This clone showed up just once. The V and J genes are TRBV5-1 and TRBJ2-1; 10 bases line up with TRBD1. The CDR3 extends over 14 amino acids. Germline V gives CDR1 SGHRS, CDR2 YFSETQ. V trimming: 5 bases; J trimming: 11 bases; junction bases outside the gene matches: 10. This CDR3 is CASSPDRGRNKQFF. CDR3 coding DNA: TGCGCCAGCAGTCCCGACAGGGGGCGGAACAAGCAGTTCTTC. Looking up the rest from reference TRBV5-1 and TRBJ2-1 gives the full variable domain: KAGVTQTPRYLIKTRGQQVTLSCSPISGHRSVSWYQQTPGQGLQFLFEYFSETQRNKGNFPGRFSGRQFSNSRSEMNVSTLELGDSALYLCASSPDRGRNKQFFGPGTRLTVL.

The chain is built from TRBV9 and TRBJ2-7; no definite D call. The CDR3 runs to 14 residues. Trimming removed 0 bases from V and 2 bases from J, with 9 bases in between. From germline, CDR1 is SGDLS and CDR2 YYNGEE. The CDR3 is CASSVAVLPYEQYF. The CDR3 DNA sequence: TGTGCCAGCAGCGTAGCGGTCCTACCCTACGAGCAGTACTTC.

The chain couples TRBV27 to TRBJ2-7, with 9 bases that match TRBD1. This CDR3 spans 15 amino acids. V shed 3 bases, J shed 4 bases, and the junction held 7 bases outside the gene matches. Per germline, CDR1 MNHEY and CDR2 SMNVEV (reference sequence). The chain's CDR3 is CASSFLGTGLYEQYF. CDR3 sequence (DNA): TGTGCCAGCAGTTTCCTCGGGACAGGGCTATACGAGCAGTACTTC.

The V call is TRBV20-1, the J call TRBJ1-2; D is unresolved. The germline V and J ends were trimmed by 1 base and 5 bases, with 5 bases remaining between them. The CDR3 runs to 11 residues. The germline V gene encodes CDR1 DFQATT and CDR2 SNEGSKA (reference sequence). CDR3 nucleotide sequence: TGCAGTGCTAGAGCAGGATATGGCTACACCTTC. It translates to CSARAGYGYTF.

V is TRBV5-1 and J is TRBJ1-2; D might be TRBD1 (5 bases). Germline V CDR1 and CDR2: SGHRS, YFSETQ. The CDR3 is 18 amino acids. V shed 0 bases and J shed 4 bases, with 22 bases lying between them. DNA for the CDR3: TGCGCCAGCAGCTTGGGTGGTCTCGTTGCGGACACGTCCTATGGCTACACCTTC. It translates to CASSLGGLVADTSYGYTF.

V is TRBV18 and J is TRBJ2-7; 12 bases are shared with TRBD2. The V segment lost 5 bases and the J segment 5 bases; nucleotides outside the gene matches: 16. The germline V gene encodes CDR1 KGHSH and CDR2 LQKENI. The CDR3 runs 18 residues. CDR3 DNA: TGTGCCAGCTCAGCCTTGACTAGCGGGAGTGGCGCAGGCGACGAGCAGTACTTC. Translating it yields CASSALTSGSGAGDEQYF.

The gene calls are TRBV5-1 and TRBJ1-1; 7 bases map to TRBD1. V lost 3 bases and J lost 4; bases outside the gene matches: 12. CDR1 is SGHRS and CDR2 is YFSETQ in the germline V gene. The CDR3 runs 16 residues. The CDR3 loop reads CASSSGPRDRATEAFF. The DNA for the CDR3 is TGCGCCAGCAGCTCCGGACCACGAGACAGGGCCACTGAAGCTTTCTTT.

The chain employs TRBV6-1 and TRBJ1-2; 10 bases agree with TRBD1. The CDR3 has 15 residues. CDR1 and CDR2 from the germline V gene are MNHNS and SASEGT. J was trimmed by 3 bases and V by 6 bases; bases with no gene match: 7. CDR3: CASSPEGQGHYGYTF. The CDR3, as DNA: TGTGCCAGCAGCCCAGAGGGACAGGGGCACTATGGCTACACCTTC.

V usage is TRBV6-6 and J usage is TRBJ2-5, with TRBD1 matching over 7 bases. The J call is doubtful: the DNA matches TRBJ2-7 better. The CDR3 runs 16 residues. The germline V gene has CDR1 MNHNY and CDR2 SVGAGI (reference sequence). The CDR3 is CASSYLRQGVTYEQYF. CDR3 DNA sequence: TGTGCCAGCAGTTACCTCAGACAGGGCGTTACCTACGAGCAGTACTTC.

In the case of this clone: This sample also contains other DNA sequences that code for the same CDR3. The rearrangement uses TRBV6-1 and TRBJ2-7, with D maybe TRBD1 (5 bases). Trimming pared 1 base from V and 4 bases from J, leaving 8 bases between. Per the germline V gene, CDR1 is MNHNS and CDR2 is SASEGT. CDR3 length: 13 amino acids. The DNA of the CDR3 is TGTGCCAGCAGTGAAGGGGGCCCTTACGAGCAGTACTTC. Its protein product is CASSEGGPYEQYF.

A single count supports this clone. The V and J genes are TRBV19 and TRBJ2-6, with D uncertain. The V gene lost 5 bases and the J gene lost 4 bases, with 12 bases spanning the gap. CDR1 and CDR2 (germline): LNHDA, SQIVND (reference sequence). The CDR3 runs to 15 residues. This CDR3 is CASSWQNSGANVLTF. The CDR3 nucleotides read TGTGCCAGTAGTTGGCAAAATTCGGGGGCCAACGTCCTGACTTTC.

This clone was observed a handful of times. The CDR3 spells CASSQTGTSGGDGELFF. The CDR3 nucleotides are TGTGCCAGCAGCCAAACCGGGACTAGCGGGGGGGACGGGGAGCTGTTTTTT. The chain recombines TRBV4-2 with TRBJ2-2; 16 bases map to TRBD2. CDR3 length: 17 amino acids. J gave up 7 bases and V 2 bases, and 4 bases lay outside the gene matches. Germline V gene data show CDR1 as LGHNA and CDR2 as YNFKEQ.

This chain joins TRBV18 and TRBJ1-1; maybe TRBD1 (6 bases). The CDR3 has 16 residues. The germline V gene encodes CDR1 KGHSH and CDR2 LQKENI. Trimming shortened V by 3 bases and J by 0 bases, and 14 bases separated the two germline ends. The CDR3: CASSPGVQGMNTEAFF. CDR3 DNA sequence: TGTGCCAGCTCACCCGGGGTCCAGGGGATGAACACTGAAGCTTTCTTT.

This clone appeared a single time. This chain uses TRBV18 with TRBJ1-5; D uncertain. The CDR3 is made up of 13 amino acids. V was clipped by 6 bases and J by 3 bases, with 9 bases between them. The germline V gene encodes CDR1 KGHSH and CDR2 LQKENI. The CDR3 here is CASSTSHNQPQHF. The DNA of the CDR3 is TGTGCCAGCTCCACCAGTCACAATCAGCCCCAGCATTTT. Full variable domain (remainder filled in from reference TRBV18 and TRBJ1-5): NAGVMQNPRHLVRRRGQEARLRCSPMKGHSHVYWYRQLPEEGLKFMVYLQKENIIDESGMPKERFSAEFPKEGPSILRIQQVVRGDSAAYFCASSTSHNQPQHFGDGTRLSIL.

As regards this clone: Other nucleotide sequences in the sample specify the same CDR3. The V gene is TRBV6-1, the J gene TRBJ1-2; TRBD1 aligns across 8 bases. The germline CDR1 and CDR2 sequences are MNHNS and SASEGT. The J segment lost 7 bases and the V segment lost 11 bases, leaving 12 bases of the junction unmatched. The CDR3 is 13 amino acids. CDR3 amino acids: CAVPSGQVVGYTF. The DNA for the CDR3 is TGTGCCGTCCCGTCGGGACAGGTGGTTGGCTACACCTTC.

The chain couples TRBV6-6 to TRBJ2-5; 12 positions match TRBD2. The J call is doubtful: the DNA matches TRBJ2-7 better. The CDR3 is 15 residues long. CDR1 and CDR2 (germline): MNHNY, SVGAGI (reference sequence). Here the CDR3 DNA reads TGTGCCAGCAGACCCGGACTAGCGGGGTTATACGAGCAGTACTTC. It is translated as CASRPGLAGLYEQYF.

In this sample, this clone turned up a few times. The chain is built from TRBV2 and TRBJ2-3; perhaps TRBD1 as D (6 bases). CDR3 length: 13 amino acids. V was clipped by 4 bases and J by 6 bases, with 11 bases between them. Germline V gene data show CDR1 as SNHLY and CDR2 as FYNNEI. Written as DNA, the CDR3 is TGTGCCAGCAGTGGGGGGCCTCTGGATACGCAGTATTTT. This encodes CASSGGPLDTQYF.

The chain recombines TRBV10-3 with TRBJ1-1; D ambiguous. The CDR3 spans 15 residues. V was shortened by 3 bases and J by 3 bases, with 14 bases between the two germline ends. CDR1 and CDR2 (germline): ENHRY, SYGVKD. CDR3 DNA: TGTGCCATCAGTGACCCCAGGACTGGGTACACTGAAGCTTTCTTT. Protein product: CAISDPRTGYTEAFF.

The CDR3 bases are TGTGCCAGCAGTGAACGAGTCGGTGATTATGGCTACACCTTC. Amino acid sequence: CASSERVGDYGYTF. V and J are TRBV25-1 and TRBJ1-2; no clear D. V lost 2 bases to trimming and J lost 5 bases, with 12 bases between them. The CDR3 extends over 14 amino acids. CDR1 and CDR2 (germline): MGHDK, SYGVNS.

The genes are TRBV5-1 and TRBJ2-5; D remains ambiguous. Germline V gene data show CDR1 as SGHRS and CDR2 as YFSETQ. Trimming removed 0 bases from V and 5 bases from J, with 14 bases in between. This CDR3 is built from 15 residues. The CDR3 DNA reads TGCGCCAGCAGCTTGGGACTCACAAGTGGGGAGACCCAGTACTTC. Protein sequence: CASSLGLTSGETQYF.

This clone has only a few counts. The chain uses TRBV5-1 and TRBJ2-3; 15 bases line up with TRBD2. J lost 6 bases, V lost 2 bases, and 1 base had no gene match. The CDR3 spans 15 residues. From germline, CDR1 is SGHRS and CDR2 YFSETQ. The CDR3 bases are TGCGCCAGCAGCTTTGGACTAGCGGGAGGGGATACGCAGTATTTT. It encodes CASSFGLAGGDTQYF.

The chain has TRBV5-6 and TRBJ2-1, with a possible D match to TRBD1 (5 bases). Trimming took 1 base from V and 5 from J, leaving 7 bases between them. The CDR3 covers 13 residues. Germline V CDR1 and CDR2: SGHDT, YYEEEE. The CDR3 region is CASSLPRDNEQFF. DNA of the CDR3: TGTGCCAGCAGCTTGCCCAGGGACAATGAGCAGTTCTTC.